This T cell receptor beta chain is from a study of blood T cell repertoires in COVID-19. Some clones are missing from TCRdb's copy, which holds only in-frame ones; the method was immunoSEQ multiplex PCR. The sample holds about 20,000 clones, 85% to 95% seen once. The V segment lost 5 bases and the J segment 3 bases; nucleotides outside the gene matches: 4. The CDR3 totals 14 residues. Germline V CDR1 and CDR2: SEHNR, FQNEAQ (reference sequence). The receptor's source is a woman aged 45 to 65 with active COVID-19. The source material was peripheral blood. The chain carries TRBV7-9 and TRBJ2-7; 10 bases fit TRBD1. Written as DNA, the CDR3 is TGTGCCAGCAGCCCTCGGGACAGGGGCTACGAGCAGTACTTC. Amino acid sequence: CASSPRDRGYEQYF.